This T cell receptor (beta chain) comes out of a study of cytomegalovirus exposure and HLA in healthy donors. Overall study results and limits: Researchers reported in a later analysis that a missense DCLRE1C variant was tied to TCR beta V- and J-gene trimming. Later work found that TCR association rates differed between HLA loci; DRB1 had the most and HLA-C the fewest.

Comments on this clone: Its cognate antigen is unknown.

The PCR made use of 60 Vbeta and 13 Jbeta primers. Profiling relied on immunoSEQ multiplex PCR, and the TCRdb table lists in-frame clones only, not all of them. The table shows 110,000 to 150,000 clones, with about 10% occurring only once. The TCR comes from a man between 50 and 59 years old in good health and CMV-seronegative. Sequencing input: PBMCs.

The CDR3 DNA is TGTGCCAGCAGGGATTGGACAGGGAACACTGAAGCTTTCTTT. Its translation is CASRDWTGNTEAFF. The chain couples TRBV6-1 to TRBJ1-1, with 7 bases aligning to TRBD1. The CDR3 totals 14 residues. Germline values: CDR1 MNHNS, CDR2 SASEGT. V lost 6 bases to trimming and J lost 1 base; unmatched junction nucleotides: 5.